The entry below describes one T cell receptor beta chain. As yet, its antigen is unknown. This specimen comes from a study of shared clonotypes between healthy human individuals. General study findings and limits: Enrolling few donors narrowed the genetic and exposure-history diversity that was represented.

This CDR3 is 15 amino acids long. The germline V gene has CDR1 ENHRY and CDR2 SYGVKD. Losses at the gene ends were 5 bases for V and 6 bases for J; bases not matched to a gene: 7. In the original processing: Filtering differed since immunoSEQ provided only junctions, with no quality scores. Only in-frame clones appear in the TCRdb table, and some are missing; sequencing was by immunoSEQ multiplex PCR. V and J calls and clone size follow that table, whereas D and trimming were derived from the DNA. Here the sample spans 450,000 to 550,000 clones, 79% being singletons. Source material: PBMCs. This receptor was obtained from a woman between 40 and 50 years old in good health. Some clones in this sample may be carry-over from other donors' samples. The V and J genes are TRBV10-3 and TRBJ2-7; 13 nucleotides agree with TRBD2. The CDR3 loop is CAISPTSGRALEQYF. The DNA for the CDR3 is TGTGCCATCAGTCCAACTAGCGGGAGGGCCCTCGAGCAGTACTTC.